A selection of T cell receptor beta chains follows, all from one sample in a study of T cells in Graves' hyperthyroidism and ophthalmopathy. TCRdb re-derived calls from the multiplex PCR reads in MiXCR, one entry per CDR3 protein. The sample holds approximately 590,000 distinct CDR3 sequences, approximately 14% seen once. Sequences were obtained from blood. All receptors derive from a woman aged 25 to 39 with Graves' hyperthyroidism. CDR3s include the opening cysteine and the closing phenylalanine or tryptophan. A D gene is named only where the DNA matches it firmly. Rows give clone size only sometimes, using once, few, many, or a class for an expanded clone.

cdr3_nt cdr3_aa v_call clone_size j_call d_call
TGTGCCAGCTCACCAGGCAGGGGAAACTATGGCTACACCTTC CASSPGRGNYGYTF TRBV18 many TRBJ1-2 -
TGCGCCAGCAGCTTGAGTTTAGGACCTGACCTCTACGAGCAGTACTTC CASSLSLGPDLYEQYF TRBV5-1 - TRBJ2-7 -
TGTGCCAGCAGTGTTAGGGGGAACTCCTACAATGAGCAGTTCTTC CASSVRGNSYNEQFF TRBV2 many TRBJ2-1 -
TGTGCCAGCAGCGCCAATACCCACAGCACAGATACGCAGTATTTT CASSANTHSTDTQYF TRBV7-3 many TRBJ2-3 -
TGTGCCAGCAGTCCCCCAGCGAGCTCCTACGAGCAGTACTTC CASSPPASSYEQYF TRBV6-1 many TRBJ2-7 -
TGCAGTGCTCCCACCGGGACAGGGACTTTCGAGCAGTACTTC CSAPTGTGTFEQYF TRBV20-1 many TRBJ2-7 TRBD1
TGTGCCAGCAGCGCCGACCCGGGACTAGCGGGCACAGATACGCAGTATTTT CASSADPGLAGTDTQYF TRBV27 many TRBJ2-3 TRBD2
TGCAGCGTTGCCTTCACAGGGGGCGTTGGGGATGGCTACACCTTC CSVAFTGGVGDGYTF TRBV29-1 few TRBJ1-2 TRBD1
TGCAGCCCCACCCTGAGGGAGCAGTACTTC CSPTLREQYF TRBV20-1 few TRBJ2-7 -
TGTGCCAGCAGCTTAGACGCGGCGAGCACAGATACGCAGTATTTT CASSLDAASTDTQYF TRBV7-9 many TRBJ2-3 -
TGCGCCAGCACTAGCGGGAGGGCCCTCGGTAGGGATGAGCAGTTCTTC CASTSGRALGRDEQFF TRBV10-2 - TRBJ2-1 TRBD2
TGTGCCAGTGGTGGTAGGACTAGCAGATACACCGGGGAGCTGTTTTTT CASGGRTSRYTGELFF TRBV19 few TRBJ2-2 TRBD2
TGTGCCTGGAGGGGTTTGGATGAGCAGTTCTTC CAWRGLDEQFF TRBV30 few TRBJ2-1 -
TGCGCCAGCAGCCTCCGGTGGGGGAATGGTGGGGCCACAGATACGCAGTATTTT CASSLRWGNGGATDTQYF TRBV5-1 many TRBJ2-3 -
TGCAGCGTTGTTCCGGGACAGGGGGCCGGCTATGGCTACACCTTC CSVVPGQGAGYGYTF TRBV29-1 few TRBJ1-2 TRBD1
TGCGCCAGCAGCCAAGAGTTTTCGGGGAAGACCTACGAGCAGTACTTC CASSQEFSGKTYEQYF TRBV4-3 - TRBJ2-7 -
TGTGCCAGCAGCTTTTTGGATAACTATGGCTACACCTTC CASSFLDNYGYTF TRBV11-2 once TRBJ1-2 -
TGTGCCAGCAGTCGCGGGAGCCCCTCTGTCCACAATGAGCAGTTCTTC CASSRGSPSVHNEQFF TRBV27 many TRBJ2-1 TRBD2
TGTGCCTGGAGTGCCACGACTAGTTCCTACGAGCAGTACTTC CAWSATTSSYEQYF TRBV30 few TRBJ2-7 -
TGTGCCAGCAGTTTACCTTGGGCCGACAGGGCGAATGAAAAACTGTTTTTT CASSLPWADRANEKLFF TRBV28 many TRBJ1-4 TRBD1
TGTGCCAGCAGCTTAAGGAGCGGGCTCACAGATACGCAGTATTTT CASSLRSGLTDTQYF TRBV7-3 many TRBJ2-3 -
TGTGCCAGCAGACAACACACCGCCTACGAGCAGTACTTC CASRQHTAYEQYF TRBV28 - TRBJ2-7 -
TGTGCCAGCAGTGGAGCGGGAGGGTTCGATGAGCAGTTCTTC CASSGAGGFDEQFF TRBV6-1 few TRBJ2-1 TRBD2
TGTGCCAGCGGCCAGAGGTACAATGAGCAGTTCTTC CASGQRYNEQFF TRBV7-2 few TRBJ2-1 -
TGTGCCAGCGCGGGTCACGCCGTAGAAGAAAAACTGTCTTTT CASAGHAVEEKLSF TRBV7-9 - TRBJ1-4 -
TGCAGTGCTCCCTCCTCGACAGGGGCCGTTGGCTACACCTTC CSAPSSTGAVGYTF TRBV20-1 many TRBJ1-2 TRBD1
TGTGCCAGCAGCGGATCTAGCGGGACCTACGAGCAGTACTTC CASSGSSGTYEQYF TRBV7-3 - TRBJ2-7 TRBD2
TGTGCCAGCAAGGCAGGGACGGCCAAAAACATTCAGTACTTC CASKAGTAKNIQYF TRBV6-1 - TRBJ2-4 -
TGTGCCAGCAGCCTGCAGGCCGGTCCCTTTGAAGCTTTCTTT CASSLQAGPFEAFF TRBV27 many TRBJ1-1 -